The 27 T cell receptor beta chains reported below all come from one sample, sequenced in a study of blood T cells in healthy people across ages. Primers used in a second PCR of roughly 6 to 11 cycles were a sample-barcoded 5' primer and a J-beta primer mix. TCRdb re-called the 5' RACE reads through MiXCR, storing one row per CDR3 protein. The sample records about 680,000 distinct CDR3 sequences, around half being singletons. Sequences were obtained from blood. The receptors derive from a woman aged 60-70 years in good health.

The J gene is TRBJ1-2, the V gene TRBV5-1; 7 bases are a match to TRBD1. From germline, CDR1 is SGHRS and CDR2 YFSETQ. Trimming at V came to 4 bases and at J to 10 bases, leaving 10 bases not matched to a gene. The CDR3 runs 13 residues. The CDR3 bases are TGCGCCAGCAGCCGGACTGACAGGGTCGACTACACCTTC. It yields the protein CASSRTDRVDYTF.

This chain uses TRBV4-2 with TRBJ1-5, with unresolved D. Germline-derived CDR1 and CDR2 are LGHNA and YNFKEQ. Trimming cost V 0 bases and J 7 bases, with 7 bases left between them. The CDR3 is 13 residues long. In DNA, the CDR3 is TGTGCCAGCAGCCAAGATCTATCCCAGCCCCAGCATTTT. Protein: CASSQDLSQPQHF.

This clonotype was seen only once. The chain recombines TRBV14 with TRBJ2-1; unclear D gene. The J call may be wrong; the DNA end is better matched by TRBJ2-7. Germline CDR1 and CDR2: SGHDN and FVKESK. This CDR3 contains 14 residues. The chain's CDR3 is CASSQVTVFNEQYF. The CDR3 region has the DNA TGTGCCAGCAGCCAAGTTACAGTGTTCAATGAGCAGTACTTC.

The gene calls are TRBV7-2 and TRBJ2-1; weak D call: TRBD1 (7 bases). Trimming left V 2 bases short and J 9 bases short, with 17 bases between. This CDR3 is built from 15 residues. Germline lookup yields CDR1 SGHTA and CDR2 FQGNSA. The DNA for the CDR3 is TGTGCCAGCAGCTTAATTAAGGAGGGGGCGGGTGAGCAGTTCTTC. This gives the protein CASSLIKEGAGEQFF.

This clonotype occurred a few times. V gene TRBV12-3 or TRBV12-4 combines with J gene TRBJ2-7; either TRBD1 or TRBD2 may fit D (5 bases each). The CDR3 is 13 amino acids. The CDR3 nucleotides read TGTGCAACCGGGGACCACACTTCCTACGAGCAGTACTTC. Amino acids: CATGDHTSYEQYF.

This clonotype was seen a single time. The chain recombines TRBV7-2 with TRBJ2-3; D perhaps matches TRBD2 (6 bases). CDR3 length equals 15 residues. The germline V gene has CDR1 SGHTA and CDR2 FQGNSA. Trimming took 1 base from V and 2 from J, leaving 10 bases between them. The CDR3 reads CASSLGRAVTDTQYF. The DNA for the CDR3 is TGTGCCAGCAGCTTAGGGAGGGCCGTCACAGATACGCAGTATTTT.

Concerning this clonotype: Germline and junction disagree at one end, which may indicate a read error. This rearrangement joins TRBV4-3 to TRBJ2-3; TRBD2 aligns across 9 bases. Germline V gene lookup returns CDR1 LGHNA and CDR2 YSLEER. The CDR3 has 16 amino acids. CDR3 protein: CAGSQDSGGLTDTQYF. CDR3 nucleotides: TGCGCCGGCAGCCAAGATAGCGGGGGTTTGACAGATACGCAGTATTTT.

This clonotype was observed many times. The chain carries TRBV11-2 and TRBJ2-1; D gene unclear. V was trimmed by 2 bases and J by 3 bases, leaving 2 bases between them. This CDR3 has 12 residues. The V gene's germline CDR1 is SGHAT and CDR2 FQNNGV. In DNA form, the CDR3 reads TGTGCCAGCAGCTTACTCTACAATGAGCAGTTCTTC. Amino acids: CASSLLYNEQFF.

This chain uses TRBV4-3 with TRBJ2-3; the match to TRBD2 covers 12 bases. The CDR3 runs 19 residues. CDR1 is LGHNA and CDR2 is YSLEER in the germline V gene. V lost 4 bases and J lost 6; bases outside the gene matches: 17. The CDR3 region has the DNA TGCGCCAGCAGCCCCAGGAGGGGGAGACTAGCGGGAGAGGGGGATACGCAGTATTTT. This sequence encodes CASSPRRGRLAGEGDTQYF.

This chain links TRBV7-2 with TRBJ1-1; tentatively, D is TRBD1 (6 bases). Trimming stripped 2 bases from V and 2 bases from J, with 9 bases between. Germline CDR1 reads SGHTA; CDR2 reads FQGNSA. This CDR3 is built from 14 residues. The CDR3 loop reads CASSLTGINTEAFF. DNA of the CDR3: TGTGCCAGCAGCTTAACAGGGATCAACACTGAAGCTTTCTTT. Variable domain in full (rest from reference TRBV7-2 and TRBJ1-1): GAGVSQSPSNKVTEKGKDVELRCDPISGHTALYWYRQSLGQGLEFLIYFQGNSAPDKSGLPSDRFSAERTGGSVSTLTIQRTQQEDSAVYLCASSLTGINTEAFFGQGTRLTVV.

V and J are TRBV20-1 and TRBJ2-7, with D maybe TRBD1 (5 bases). CDR1 is DFQATT and CDR2 is SNEGSKA in the germline V gene (reference sequence). This CDR3 has 14 amino acids. V lost 1 base to trimming and J lost 3 bases, with 13 bases between them. The CDR3 loop reads CSARVGEHFYEQYF. For the CDR3, the DNA is TGCAGTGCTAGAGTAGGGGAACATTTCTACGAGCAGTACTTC.

This clonotype was picked up a small number of times. The chain links TRBV9 to TRBJ2-5; D is unclear. Germline assignment: CDR1 SGDLS and CDR2 YYNGEE. The germline V and J ends were trimmed by 4 bases and 5 bases, with 6 bases remaining between them. CDR3 length: 11 amino acids. DNA for the CDR3: TGTGCCAGCAGCACCGGGGAGACCCAGTACTTC. Protein: CASSTGETQYF.

This chain connects TRBV29-1 to TRBJ1-2; D gene uncertain. Trimming shortened V by 2 bases and J by 6 bases, and 13 bases separated the two germline ends. CDR1 SQVTM and CDR2 ANQGSEA come from the germline V gene. There are 13 residues in the CDR3. In DNA form, the CDR3 reads TGCAGCGTTGAAAAAGGCCTCCCCCATGGCTACACCTTC. This codes for CSVEKGLPHGYTF.

In its sample, this clonotype was seen many times. The chain couples TRBV9 to TRBJ2-7; TRBD2 agrees at 10 bases. This CDR3 is 15 amino acids long. Germline CDR1 and CDR2: SGDLS and YYNGEE. V trimming: 2 bases; J trimming: 0 bases; junction bases outside the gene matches: 2. The CDR3 coding sequence is TGTGCCAGCAGCGTTTCTAGCGGGAGCTCCTACGAGCAGTACTTC. Translation gives CASSVSSGSSYEQYF.

The V and J genes are TRBV15 and TRBJ2-1; D remains unclear. The CDR3 is 16 residues long. Germline CDR1 reads LNHNV; CDR2 reads YYDKDF (reference sequence). Trimming pared 0 bases from V and 9 bases from J, leaving 18 bases between. Here the CDR3 DNA reads TGTGCCACCAGCAGAGATCGGCCCCGTGGGTTCGGTGAGCAGTTCTTC. Protein: CATSRDRPRGFGEQFF. The full variable domain, rest sourced from reference TRBV15 and TRBJ2-1, is DAMVIQNPRYQVTQFGKPVTLSCSQTLNHNVMYWYQQKSSQAPKLLFHYYDKDFNNEADTPDNFQSRRPNTSFCFLDIRSPGLGDTAMYLCATSRDRPRGFGEQFFGPGTRLTVL.

The gene calls are TRBV5-1 and TRBJ2-1, with D tentatively TRBD2 (5 bases). The CDR3 is 14 amino acids. The V end lost 7 bases, the J end lost 10 bases, and 21 bases lay between the germline ends. Germline V CDR1 and CDR2: SGHRS, YFSETQ. This CDR3 reads CASCSGYSTTEQFF. CDR3 DNA sequence: TGCGCCAGCTGCAGCGGATACTCAACCACAGAGCAGTTCTTC. Full variable domain (missing parts from reference TRBV5-1 and TRBJ2-1): KAGVTQTPRYLIKTRGQQVTLSCSPISGHRSVSWYQQTPGQGLQFLFEYFSETQRNKGNFPGRFSGRQFSNSRSEMNVSTLELGDSALYLCASCSGYSTTEQFFGPGTRLTVL.

The chain links TRBV3-1 to TRBJ2-7; tentatively, D is TRBD2 (5 bases). The tail of the sequence fits TRBJ2-5 better, so the J call may be wrong. This CDR3 has 16 amino acids. Germline CDR1 is LGHDT and CDR2 is YNNKEL (reference sequence). This CDR3 reads CASSQAYTGSWETQYF. The CDR3 coding sequence is TGTGCCAGCAGCCAAGCTTATACGGGGTCATGGGAGACCCAGTACTTC.

The V call is TRBV6-1, the J call TRBJ2-5, with D perhaps assigned TRBD1 or TRBD2 (7 bases each). Germline CDR1 is MNHNS and CDR2 is SASEGT. Trimming took 6 bases from V and 3 from J, leaving 11 bases between them. The length of the CDR3 is 13 residues. CDR3 nucleotide sequence: TGTGCCAGCAGGCGGGGGACAGAAGAGACCCAGTACTTC. Translating it yields CASRRGTEETQYF.

The rearrangement joins TRBV20-1 to TRBJ2-1; 9 bases are shared with TRBD1. With the DNA end fitting TRBJ2-7 better, the J assignment may be wrong. Germline CDR1 reads DFQATT; CDR2 reads SNEGSKA (reference sequence). This CDR3 comprises 15 residues. The CDR3 DNA is TGCAGTGCTCCTACCCGGGACAGGGCCCCCTACGAGCAGTACTTC. It specifies CSAPTRDRAPYEQYF.

The V gene is TRBV5-1, the J gene TRBJ1-2; D is perhaps TRBD1 (6 bases). V lost 0 bases and J 0 bases, leaving 15 bases between the germline ends. This CDR3 comprises 17 residues. CDR1 and CDR2 (germline): SGHRS, YFSETQ. CDR3 bases: TGCGCCAGCAGCTTGGCAGGGCCGGGGGCAGCTAACTATGGCTACACCTTC. This gives the protein CASSLAGPGAANYGYTF.

This clonotype has more than one count but fewer than ten. This sequence joins TRBV4-2 and TRBJ2-1, with a tentative D call TRBD1 (6 bases). This CDR3 has 15 amino acids. V lost 0 bases to trimming and J lost 5 bases, with 11 bases between them. CDR1 is LGHNA and CDR2 is YNFKEQ in the germline V gene. The CDR3 spells CASSQDRAGDNEQFF. The CDR3 nucleotides are TGTGCCAGCAGCCAAGATAGGGCAGGGGACAATGAGCAGTTCTTC.

This clonotype was seen just once. This chain's CDR3 is CASSNPPGSGANVLTF. DNA for the CDR3: TGTGCCAGCAGTAACCCCCCGGGCTCTGGGGCCAACGTCCTGACTTTC. V usage is TRBV2 and J usage is TRBJ2-6; D ambiguous. Trimming took off 5 bases at V and 0 bases at J, with 11 bases between the two ends. Germline CDR1 reads SNHLY; CDR2 reads FYNNEI. There are 16 residues in the CDR3.

This chain links TRBV5-5 with TRBJ1-2; D is unclear. The CDR3 sequence is 13 residues long. Germline lookup yields CDR1 SGHKS and CDR2 YYEKEE (reference sequence). The germline V and J ends were trimmed by 0 bases and 6 bases, with 9 bases remaining between them. CDR3 coding DNA: TGTGCCAGCAGCTTGGCGCCCGGCAATGGCTACACCTTC. It encodes CASSLAPGNGYTF.

The chain couples TRBV18 to TRBJ2-1; tentative D call: TRBD2 (5 bases). The DNA end favors TRBJ2-7, so the J call may be wrong. Germline CDR1 and CDR2: KGHSH and LQKENI. This CDR3 region has 17 residues. In DNA form, the CDR3 reads TGTGCCAGCTCACCACCAGGGTTTGGGAGCTCCTACAATGAGCAGTACTTC. Its protein is CASSPPGFGSSYNEQYF.

This clonotype was picked up a small number of times. This chain links TRBV11-2 with TRBJ2-5, with 7 positions matching TRBD2. Germline CDR1 is SGHAT and CDR2 is FQNNGV. The CDR3 covers 15 residues. Trimming at V came to 6 bases and at J to 1 base, leaving 8 bases not matched to a gene. CDR3 in amino acids: CASRADGRLQETQYF. In DNA, the CDR3 is TGTGCCAGCAGAGCGGACGGGAGGCTCCAAGAGACCCAGTACTTC.

V and J are TRBV7-8 and TRBJ1-2; D unresolved. Trimming pared 8 bases from V and 2 bases from J, leaving 15 bases between. The CDR3 length is 14 residues. Per the germline V gene, CDR1 is SGHVS and CDR2 is FQNEAQ. In nucleotides, the CDR3 is TGTGCCAGCTGCCCCCGGTCCTTCAACTATGGCTACACCTTC. This encodes CASCPRSFNYGYTF.

The count of this clonotype is one. The rearrangement joins TRBV20-1 to TRBJ2-4; no firm D call. The J call may not be correct, given that the DNA end is closer to TRBJ2-7. The germline V gene has CDR1 DFQATT and CDR2 SNEGSKA (reference sequence). The CDR3 spans 14 residues. CDR3 coding DNA: TGCAGTGCAAGGTCCAGGAAGTCCCTCTACGAGCAGTACTTC. This translates into CSARSRKSLYEQYF.